The subject of this entry is one TCR beta chain. Its matching antigen is unknown. The data are from a study of vaccination and CD4 T cells after COVID-19. Sequence data for DNA of cultured CD4+ T cells were generated by the Oncomine TCR Beta short-read assay. TCRdb recomputed calls from the PCR reads with MiXCR, one row per CDR3 protein. The data hold about 13,000 distinct CDR3 sequences, with 41% observed a single time. CDR1 and CDR2 from the germline V gene are MNHEY and SVGEGT. The length of the CDR3 is 16 residues. V dropped 0 bases and J dropped 2; count of bases not matched to a gene: 4. The treatment: approximately 10-day PBMC culture with coronavirus spike peptide pools or control peptides (ViraFEST assay).

This TCR was sampled from a human donor who had recovered from COVID-19. The sample in question was CD4+ T cells from blood, cultured in vitro, obtained after SARS-CoV-2 vaccination. The V and J genes are TRBV6-2 or TRBV6-3 and TRBJ1-2; 9 bases agree with TRBD1. CDR3 loop: CASSYSRDRANYGYTF. DNA for the CDR3: TGTGCCAGCAGTTACTCCCGGGACAGGGCCAACTATGGCTACACCTTC.